This T cell receptor (beta chain) was sequenced for a study of human T cells and chemical hapten exposure. Study information: Small pooled library volume differences chiefly drove per-sample TCR yield variation. Study findings and constraints: There were significantly more large CDR3 similarity clusters among expanded TCRs than among controls. No alteration of TCRs above 1 in 1000 frequency was seen with DPC sensitization.

Stated time point: pre-sensitization, week 0. Treatment reported: therapeutic diphenylcyclopropenone sensitization with weekly scalp DPC. TCRdb re-called the RACE reads with MiXCR, one entry per CDR3 protein. The sample shows about 250,000 distinct CDR3 sequences, 7.5% to 8% of them seen only once. The table lists this clonotype with a few counts. Its antigen is not identified. In germline, CDR1 is MNHEY, CDR2 SVGAGI. The CDR3 contains 17 residues. V was shortened by 0 bases and J by 5 bases, with 19 bases between the two germline ends. V usage is TRBV6-5 and J usage is TRBJ1-2; D is perhaps TRBD1 (6 bases). This clonotype was obtained from a man aged 18-30 years with alopecia areata. Some clones in this sample may be carry-over from other donors' samples. The sequencing used whole blood, collected in connection with sensitization to the hapten diphenylcyclopropenone (DPC). DNA of the CDR3: TGTGCCAGCAGTTACTCGCCCAGTGGGGGGGCGATTTATGGCTACACCTTC. Translation gives CASSYSPSGGAIYGYTF.